Following are 26 T cell receptor beta chains from one sample sequenced in a study of early T cells in non-severe SARS-CoV-2 infection. Via MiXCR, TCRdb re-called the 5' RACE reads, giving one row per CDR3 protein. The sample yields 87,000 or so distinct CDR3 sequences, 12% seen once. Sequencing input: whole blood. The origin of the receptors is an adult who was a healthcare worker with PCR-confirmed SARS-CoV-2 infection or an uninfected control (not recorded which).

This chain joins TRBV27 and TRBJ2-3; D gene uncertain. V lost 1 base and J lost 1, with 6 bases in between. CDR1 and CDR2 from the germline V gene are MNHEY and SMNVEV (reference sequence). This CDR3 is 14 amino acids long. The CDR3 nucleotides are TGTGCCAGCAGTTTATGGCTTGGCACAGATACGCAGTATTTT. It is translated as CASSLWLGTDTQYF.

Turning to this clonotype: A much larger clone sits a single nucleotide away, making a read error possible. The chain couples TRBV5-1 to TRBJ2-7, with D perhaps matching TRBD1 (5 bases). The length of the CDR3 is 14 residues. CDR1 is SGHRS, CDR2 YFSETQ, per germline. DNA of the CDR3: TGCGCCTGCAGCTTTGTCCAGGGTCCATACGAGCAGTACTTC. It is translated as CACSFVQGPYEQYF.

The gene calls are TRBV7-9 and TRBJ2-7; possible D gene TRBD1, 5 bases. Trimming removed 5 bases at V and 5 bases at J, with 10 bases between. Germline CDR1 and CDR2: SEHNR and FQNEAQ (reference sequence). CDR3 length: 12 residues. The CDR3 loop is CASSRQQDEQYF. For the CDR3, the DNA is TGTGCCAGCAGCCGACAGCAGGACGAGCAGTACTTC.

This clonotype was recorded many times. The CDR3 protein is CASSKPLGAGEKLFF. As DNA, the CDR3 is TGTGCCAGCAGCAAACCCCTGGGGGCGGGGGAAAAACTGTTTTTT. V usage is TRBV25-1 and J usage is TRBJ1-4, with D possibly TRBD1 on 6 matching bases. The V end was cut by 6 bases, the J end by 8 bases, with 19 bases between. The germline V gene has CDR1 MGHDK and CDR2 SYGVNS. The CDR3 totals 15 residues.

The CDR3, as DNA: TGTGCCAGCAGTGACATAACCCCAGGGACAGGGAGAGACGAGCAGTACTTC. It encodes CASSDITPGTGRDEQYF. V and J are TRBV6-1 and TRBJ2-7; the match to TRBD1 covers 9 bases. The CDR3 is made up of 17 amino acids. Losses at the gene ends were 3 bases for V and 5 bases for J; bases not matched to a gene: 14. Per the germline V gene, CDR1 is MNHNS and CDR2 is SASEGT.

This clonotype was seen a handful of times. V and J are TRBV27 and TRBJ1-1, with 7 bases matching TRBD1. This CDR3 region has 15 residues. Germline loops: CDR1 MNHEY, CDR2 SMNVEV (reference sequence). V trimming: 6 bases; J trimming: 3 bases; junction bases outside the gene matches: 10. CDR3 amino acids: CASRPLQGIDTEAFF. The CDR3 bases are TGTGCCAGCAGGCCATTACAGGGGATCGACACTGAAGCTTTCTTT.

This clonotype was seen a handful of times. The V and J genes are TRBV19 and TRBJ2-1, with 16 nucleotides matching TRBD2. The V and J ends lost 2 bases and 8 bases, in that order; junction bases with no gene match: 3. CDR3 size: 16 residues. Germline-derived CDR1 and CDR2 are LNHDA and SQIVND (reference sequence). The CDR3 sequence: CASSIRGLAGGHEQFF. The CDR3 coding sequence is TGTGCCAGTAGTATAAGGGGACTAGCGGGAGGGCATGAGCAGTTCTTC.

The rearrangement uses TRBV30 and TRBJ2-5, with 7 bases matching TRBD2. V gave up 0 bases and J gave up 1 base; unmatched junction bases: 5. The CDR3 is 15 amino acids. Germline values: CDR1 GTSNPN, CDR2 SVGIG (reference sequence). The chain's CDR3 is CAWSVKREFQETQYF. CDR3 DNA: TGTGCCTGGAGTGTAAAGCGGGAATTCCAAGAGACCCAGTACTTC.

This clonotype came up many times. The CDR3 region is CASSPLAGFYNEQFF. CDR3 DNA sequence: TGTGCCAGCAGCCCACTAGCGGGATTCTACAATGAGCAGTTCTTC. V gene TRBV7-2 combines with J gene TRBJ2-1; 10 bases line up with TRBD2. After removal of 5 bases from V and 3 bases from J, the junction contained 4 bases not matched to a gene. Looked up from germline, CDR1 is SGHTA and CDR2 is FQGNSA. The CDR3 consists of 15 residues.

Here the CDR3 reads CASSLAPRGREVKETQYF. In DNA, the CDR3 is TGTGCCAGCAGTTTAGCCCCCAGGGGGCGGGAGGTAAAGGAGACCCAGTACTTC. This sequence joins TRBV12-3 or TRBV12-4 and TRBJ2-5; perhaps D is TRBD1 or TRBD2 (8 bases each). Between the trimmed V and J ends, which lost 0 bases and 5 bases, there was a span of 22 bases. The CDR3 consists of 18 residues.

This clonotype appeared a few times. The chain carries TRBV11-1 and TRBJ2-3, with 11 bases aligning to TRBD2. Germline-derived CDR1 and CDR2 are SGHAT and FQDESV (reference sequence). CDR3 length equals 16 residues. V shed 1 base, J shed 4 bases, and the junction held 4 bases outside the gene matches. The CDR3 DNA is TGTGCCAGCAGCTTAGATGCACTAGCGGGAGCAGATACGCAGTATTTT. It specifies CASSLDALAGADTQYF.

This clonotype was counted only a few times. The rearrangement joins TRBV7-8 to TRBJ1-5; D gene unclear. The CDR3 loop spans 17 amino acids. The V gene's germline CDR1 is SGHVS and CDR2 FQNEAQ. Between the trimmed V and J ends, which lost 1 base and 2 bases, there was a span of 15 bases. This CDR3 is CASSLVGVSRGNQPQHF. In DNA, the CDR3 is TGTGCCAGCAGCTTAGTTGGAGTGTCAAGGGGCAATCAGCCCCAGCATTTT.

The chain has TRBV20-1 and TRBJ2-2, with TRBD2 identical over 10 bases. The CDR3 extends over 17 amino acids. Looked up from germline, CDR1 is DFQATT and CDR2 is SNEGSKA (reference sequence). Unmatched junction bases numbered 14, after V lost 4 bases and J lost 6 bases. CDR3 sequence: CSATRDSSGSRAGELFF. DNA of the CDR3: TGCAGTGCTACGCGGGACTCTAGCGGGAGTAGAGCCGGGGAGCTGTTTTTT.

As concerns this clonotype: At one of its ends the junction is not consistent with the germline gene, which may arise from a read error. J is TRBJ1-4 and V is TRBV3-1, with D possibly being TRBD1 (5 bases). The CDR3 is made up of 15 amino acids. From germline, CDR1 is LGHDT and CDR2 YNNKEL (reference sequence). The CDR3 bases are TGTGCCAGCAGCCAAGTCGGGGGGTATAATGGAAAACTGTTTTTT. Translating it yields CASSQVGGYNGKLFF.

There are a few counts of this clonotype. This chain uses TRBV11-2 with TRBJ2-2; D may be TRBD1 or TRBD2 (5 bases each). Germline lookup yields CDR1 SGHAT and CDR2 FQNNGV. The CDR3 consists of 16 residues. Trimming stripped 4 bases from V and 4 bases from J, with 16 bases between. The CDR3: CASSYRDPKTTGELFF. CDR3 DNA sequence: TGTGCCAGCAGCTACCGGGACCCTAAAACCACCGGGGAGCTGTTTTTT.

This clonotype was recorded many times. The gene calls are TRBV7-9 and TRBJ1-1; the D gene is possibly TRBD1 (6 bases). Germline V gene sequence: CDR1 SEHNR, CDR2 FQNEAQ (reference sequence). This CDR3 contains 12 residues. Trimming removed 3 bases from V and 6 bases from J, with 8 bases in between. CDR3 sequence reads: CASSLGAAEAFF. The CDR3 nucleotides are TGTGCCAGCAGCTTGGGGGCAGCTGAAGCTTTCTTT.

This clonotype came up many times. The rearrangement links TRBV7-2 to TRBJ2-1; weak D call: TRBD2 (6 bases). There are 16 residues in the CDR3. Trimming left V 3 bases short and J 7 bases short, with 19 bases between. Germline CDR1 SGHTA, CDR2 FQGNSA. The CDR3 protein is CASSLRLVAELNEQFF. CDR3 in DNA: TGTGCCAGCAGCTTGAGATTAGTAGCGGAGCTTAATGAGCAGTTCTTC.

This clonotype was detected ten times or more. J is TRBJ2-1 and V is TRBV24-1; TRBD1 matches 7 bases. CDR3 length: 16 amino acids. The V segment lost 4 bases and the J segment 5 bases; nucleotides outside the gene matches: 10. Germline CDR1 reads KGHDR; CDR2 reads SFDVKD. The CDR3 DNA reads TGTGCCACCAGTGACTTGACAGGGCTGGGGAACAATGAGCAGTTCTTC. The encoded protein is CATSDLTGLGNNEQFF.

This clonotype was counted at least ten times. The CDR3 spells CASSPGLNEKLFF. The CDR3 nucleotides are TGTGCCAGCAGCCCAGGCCTAAATGAAAAACTGTTTTTT. The chain joins TRBV11-2 to TRBJ1-4, with unresolved D. CDR1 is SGHAT and CDR2 is FQNNGV in the germline V gene. Trimming took off 5 bases at V and 5 bases at J, with 9 bases between the two ends. The CDR3 runs to 13 residues.

This clonotype was seen at least ten times. The chain is built from TRBV20-1 and TRBJ2-7; 9 bases fit TRBD2. The ends lost 5 bases at V and 3 bases at J; junction bases unmatched: 11. The CDR3 runs to 15 residues. CDR1 and CDR2 (germline): DFQATT, SNEGSKA (reference sequence). The CDR3 nucleotides are TGCAGTGCTCTCCGGACTAGCGCGGGTCTCTACGAGCAGTACTTC. It translates to CSALRTSAGLYEQYF.

This clonotype was recorded a few times. The V gene is TRBV29-1, the J gene TRBJ2-5, with a possible D match to TRBD2 (6 bases). The V gene's germline CDR1 is SQVTM and CDR2 ANQGSEA. The CDR3 spans 13 residues. The V end lost 8 bases, the J end lost 5 bases, and 18 bases lay between the germline ends. CDR3 sequence reads: CSSSLSGGETQYF. The CDR3 nucleotides are TGCAGCTCTAGCCTAAGTGGAGGGGAGACCCAGTACTTC.

The gene calls are TRBV29-1 and TRBJ2-3, with a weak D call TRBD1 (6 bases). The length of the CDR3 is 13 residues. V lost 3 bases and J 6 bases, leaving 13 bases between the germline ends. Germline V gene lookup returns CDR1 SQVTM and CDR2 ANQGSEA. The CDR3 bases are TGCAGCGTTGATCGCAGGGGTAGCGATACGCAGTATTTT. Translating gives CSVDRRGSDTQYF.

This chain uses TRBV5-6 with TRBJ1-4, with a tentative D call TRBD1 (6 bases). CDR3 length: 16 amino acids. CDR1 and CDR2 (germline): SGHDT, YYEEEE. With 4 bases removed from V and 6 bases from J, the gap between germline ends came to 19 bases. CDR3 in DNA: TGTGCCAGCAGCCCGGAATGGGGGGCAGGTGATGAAAAACTGTTTTTT. Translation: CASSPEWGAGDEKLFF.

V gene TRBV30 combines with J gene TRBJ1-3; D ambiguous. Germline-derived CDR1 and CDR2 are GTSNPN and SVGIG (reference sequence). V was cut by 0 bases and J by 0 bases, with 15 bases left in between. There are 17 residues in the CDR3. The CDR3 DNA follows: TGTGCCTGGAGTGTTATTAGGCTACCGGCCTCTGGAAACACCATATATTTT. Translating gives CAWSVIRLPASGNTIYF.

This clonotype was found many times. The V gene is TRBV10-3, the J gene TRBJ1-1; TRBD1 is a possible D gene (5 bases). This CDR3 is 15 amino acids long. Trimming stripped 0 bases from V and 4 bases from J, with 12 bases between. Germline V gene lookup returns CDR1 ENHRY and CDR2 SYGVKD. For the CDR3, the DNA is TGTGCCATCAGTGAGTCGGTCGGGGCGCCCACTGAAGCTTTCTTT. This encodes CAISESVGAPTEAFF.

This clonotype appeared a few times. V gene TRBV7-9 combines with J gene TRBJ2-3; the match to TRBD2 covers 10 bases. The trim removed 4 bases at V and 4 bases at J, leaving 14 bases unmatched. Germline CDR1 and CDR2: SEHNR and FQNEAQ (reference sequence). The CDR3 consists of 18 residues. The chain's CDR3 is CASSSLLAGIKYADTQYF. The CDR3 region has the DNA TGTGCCAGCAGCTCGCTACTAGCGGGAATTAAGTATGCAGATACGCAGTATTTT.